The source of this TCR beta chain is a study of Tregs in tolerant kidney transplant recipients. Recipients received nonmyeloablative bone marrow transplants from related graft donors, with transient mixed chimerism. Thawed PBMCs were FACS-sorted into unstimulated CD4+CD25+CD127- regulatory T cells, CD4+CD25- non-regulatory cells, CD4 and CD8 cells. As regards this clone: Its antigen remains unknown.

Produced via immunoSEQ multiplex PCR; TCRdb's table is partial and in-frame only. Seen here are 90,000 or so clones, approximately 93% observed once, and the top ten hold approximately 1.5%. The study's findings and limits: In tolerant patients, donor-specific Tregs outgrew total Tregs, suggesting antigen-driven expansion. For some patients, primers changed over time, blocking nucleotide-level comparison. Tregs expanded with activated donor B cells seemed most donor-specific.

The CDR3 covers 15 residues. With V trimmed by 5 bases and J by 2 bases, 8 bases remained unmatched. Looked up from germline, CDR1 is SGHTA and CDR2 is FQGNSA. The receptor was isolated from a human patient who received a combined kidney and bone marrow transplant. Some T cells may possibly be graft donor cells. The V gene is TRBV7-2, the J gene TRBJ2-7, with 8 positions matching TRBD2. Specimen: CD4+ T cells from blood (PBMCs), collected 12 months after the transplant. This CDR3 reads CASSIRTSYAYEQYF. The CDR3 DNA reads TGTGCCAGCAGCATCCGGACTAGCTATGCCTACGAGCAGTACTTC.